One TCR beta chain is described in this entry. Its antigen is currently unknown. RNA transcripts yielded amplified TCR beta CDR3 regions. First-round RT-PCR employed HTBI primers, with a second-round multiplex PCR after it. MiXCR was run by TCRdb on the multiplex PCR reads, yielding one entry per CDR3 protein. The table includes approximately 640,000 distinct CDR3 sequences, about two fifths detected once. The source of the sample is a study of Graves' ophthalmopathy and Graves' hyperthyroidism. Study-wide points: Appearing in blood as well were most expanded thyroid clonotypes above 0.001 frequency.

Ineligible for inclusion were patients with other autoimmune diseases, uncontrolled infections, pregnancy or lactation. The diagnosis was founded upon clinical symptoms, serum thyroxine, TRAb, thyroid ultrasound and orbital computed tomography. After removal of 5 bases from V and 4 bases from J, the junction contained 12 bases not matched to a gene. The CDR3 extends over 17 amino acids. CDR1 and CDR2 from the germline V gene are SEHNR and FQNEAQ (reference sequence). The chain employs TRBV7-9 and TRBJ1-3, with TRBD1 matching 9 bases. The receptor was derived from an adult man with Graves' ophthalmopathy. The sample was peripheral blood. The CDR3 sequence: CASSLGTGSWTGNTIYF. CDR3 sequence (DNA): TGTGCCAGCAGCCTAGGGACAGGGAGCTGGACCGGAAACACCATATATTTT.